Each of the 20 T cell receptor beta chains below was sequenced from the same sample in a study of T cells expressing NK-cell markers. TCRdb re-called the 5' RACE reads and gives one entry per CDR3 protein, without DNA. The sample table includes around 550,000 distinct CDR3 sequences. The specimen was blood T cells: a sorted CD56 or NKG2C T cell subset, CD4+ or CD8+ T cells, or bulk PBMC T cells (not recorded which). The receptors were gathered from a man between 18 and 35 years old in good health.

The chain couples TRBV3-1 to TRBJ2-1; as DNA is missing, the TRBD2 call by TCRdb cannot be tested. CDR1 and CDR2 (germline): LGHDT, YNNKEL (reference sequence). The CDR3 totals 17 residues. The CDR3 sequence: CASSHLSQGLADNEQFF.

This chain links TRBV2 with TRBJ2-2; TCRdb indicates TRBD1, and absent DNA this call remains unverified. Germline-derived CDR1 and CDR2 are SNHLY and FYNNEI. The CDR3 extends over 15 amino acids. CDR3 loop: CASSVDRGHVGELFF.

The gene calls are TRBV20-1 and TRBJ1-2. The V gene's germline CDR1 is DFQATT and CDR2 SNEGSKA (reference sequence). The CDR3 consists of 15 residues. CDR3 amino acids: CSAFLGGALNYGYTF.

The chain employs TRBV11-2 and TRBJ2-7. This CDR3 contains 15 residues. CDR1 is SGHAT, CDR2 FQNNGV, per germline. The CDR3 sequence is CASSLAELISYEQYF.

The rearrangement links TRBV3-1 to TRBJ2-3. This CDR3 comprises 15 residues. Germline V gene lookup returns CDR1 LGHDT and CDR2 YNNKEL (reference sequence). CDR3 protein: CASSPQRISTDTQYF.

The chain recombines TRBV7-6 with TRBJ1-4; TCRdb picks TRBD1, but there is no DNA to check that call. Germline V gene data show CDR1 as SGHVS and CDR2 as FNYEAQ. The CDR3 extends over 13 amino acids. CDR3: CASNFPPDQKLFF.

V usage is TRBV7-3 and J usage is TRBJ2-7; with no DNA, the TCRdb D assignment of TRBD2 cannot be verified. Germline V CDR1 and CDR2: SGHTA, FQGTGA. The length of the CDR3 is 14 residues. CDR3 sequence: CASSSLSGRGEQYF.

V usage is TRBV29-1 and J usage is TRBJ2-4; as DNA is missing, the TRBD2 call by TCRdb cannot be tested. The CDR3 extends over 13 amino acids. Germline loops: CDR1 SQVTM, CDR2 ANQGSEA. CDR3 loop: CSAGREAGNIQYF.

The rearrangement joins TRBV20-1 to TRBJ2-1; absent DNA, TCRdb's TRBD2 call cannot be checked. Per the germline V gene, CDR1 is DFQATT and CDR2 is SNEGSKA (reference sequence). This CDR3 is 15 amino acids long. This chain's CDR3 is CSAPLAGGINNEQFF.

The chain carries TRBV5-1 and TRBJ2-4; the TRBD1 assignment by TCRdb is unverifiable without DNA. Germline lookup yields CDR1 SGHRS and CDR2 YFSETQ. This CDR3 is built from 16 residues. CDR3 loop: CASSVGQGAVPNIQYF.

The chain has TRBV10-3 and TRBJ2-3. There are 13 residues in the CDR3. CDR1 and CDR2 (germline): ENHRY, SYGVKD. This chain's CDR3 is CAISVGVGDTQYF.

The chain joins TRBV29-1 to TRBJ1-5; without DNA, the TCRdb call of TRBD1 cannot be checked. The CDR3 contains 14 residues. Germline V gene data show CDR1 as SQVTM and CDR2 as ANQGSEA. The chain's CDR3 is CSAAIGDNNQPQHF.

This chain uses TRBV6-2 or TRBV6-3 with TRBJ2-5; TCRdb lists TRBD1, though no DNA is available to test this call. This CDR3 region has 17 residues. Germline CDR1 is MNHEY and CDR2 is SVGEGT. The CDR3 protein is CASSYDRDRGPQETQYF.

This sequence joins TRBV20-1 and TRBJ2-3; the D gene TCRdb calls, TRBD1, cannot be checked with no DNA. Germline-derived CDR1 and CDR2 are DFQATT and SNEGSKA (reference sequence). This CDR3 is built from 16 residues. This chain's CDR3 is CSASGRTGSSTDTQYF.

This chain uses TRBV20-1 with TRBJ2-7; without DNA, the TCRdb call of TRBD1 cannot be checked. Germline values: CDR1 DFQATT, CDR2 SNEGSKA (reference sequence). This CDR3 spans 13 amino acids. CDR3 region: CSAAQGDSYEQYF.

The chain uses TRBV24-1 and TRBJ1-2; checking the TCRdb D call of TRBD1 is not possible without DNA. The CDR3 extends over 13 amino acids. Germline lookup yields CDR1 KGHDR and CDR2 SFDVKD. The CDR3 is CATSDLPGQGYTF.

The chain couples TRBV14 to TRBJ2-1; TCRdb's D call of TRBD1 is untestable without DNA. CDR3 length: 17 amino acids. Germline V gene sequence: CDR1 SGHDN, CDR2 FVKESK. The CDR3 region is CASSPYGGQRSYNEQFF.

The chain recombines TRBV12-3 or TRBV12-4 with TRBJ2-1; the D call from TCRdb, TRBD2, cannot be confirmed without DNA. The CDR3 length is 19 residues. The chain's CDR3 is CASSPSTLLAGVRYNEQFF.

This chain joins TRBV5-1 and TRBJ1-1. Per germline, CDR1 SGHRS and CDR2 YFSETQ. The length of the CDR3 is 15 residues. CDR3 in amino acids: CASSWGEGRGTEAFF.

The rearrangement joins TRBV21-1 to TRBJ2-2; TCRdb proposes TRBD1, but this gene call is untestable without DNA. TRBV21-1 constitutes a pseudogene. The CDR3 sequence is 14 residues long. CDR3 region: CARPGSPWAGELFF.